Below, one T cell receptor beta chain is given with its context. This specimen comes from a study of CD8 T cells in Susac syndrome. RNA amounts of about 0.5 to 1 ug underwent reverse transcription with random hexamers. TCRdb processed the immunoSEQ multiplex PCR reads anew with MiXCR; each CDR3 protein has one entry. Of approximately 190,000 distinct CDR3 sequences detected, about 93% appear once; the ten largest clones hold around 0.1%. The CDR3 loop spans 14 amino acids. Germline CDR1 WSHSY, CDR2 SAAADI. J was trimmed by 1 base and V by 4 bases; bases with no gene match: 2. V gene TRBV10-2 combines with J gene TRBJ2-5; TRBD1 aligns across 8 bases. Sequencing was performed on CD4+ T cells from PBMCs. This TCR was recovered from a human donor in good health. Here the CDR3 DNA reads TGCGCCAGCAGTGCAGGGGGCCCCCAAGAGACCCAGTACTTC. Residues: CASSAGGPQETQYF.